This T cell receptor (beta chain) derives from a study of blood T cell repertoires in COVID-19. The length of the CDR3 is 17 residues. V lost 1 base and J lost 7; bases outside the gene matches: 12. Germline CDR1 and CDR2: SGHTS and YDEGEE. TCRdb's table, derived via immunoSEQ multiplex PCR, lists solely in-frame clones and lacks some. Counted here are over 200,000 clones, roughly 87% occurring once; the ten biggest clones make up 1.5% to 2%. The material sequenced was peripheral blood. The sequence derives from a man aged 40-50 years with active or convalescent COVID-19. The chain recombines TRBV5-8 with TRBJ1-5; 9 nucleotides line up with TRBD1. The CDR3 sequence is CASSLLPMGQGPQPQHF. The CDR3 DNA reads as TGTGCCAGCAGCTTGCTCCCGATGGGACAGGGCCCCCAGCCCCAGCATTTT.